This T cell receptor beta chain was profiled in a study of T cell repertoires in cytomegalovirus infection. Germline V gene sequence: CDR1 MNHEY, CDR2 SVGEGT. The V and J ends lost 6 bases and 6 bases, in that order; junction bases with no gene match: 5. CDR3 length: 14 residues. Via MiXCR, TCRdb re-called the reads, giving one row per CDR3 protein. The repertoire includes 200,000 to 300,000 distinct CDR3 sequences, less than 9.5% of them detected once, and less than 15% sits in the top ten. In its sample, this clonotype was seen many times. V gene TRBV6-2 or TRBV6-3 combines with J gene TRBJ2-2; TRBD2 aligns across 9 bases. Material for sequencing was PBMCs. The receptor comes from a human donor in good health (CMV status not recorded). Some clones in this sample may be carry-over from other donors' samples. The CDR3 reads CASRASGVAGELFF. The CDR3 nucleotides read TGTGCCAGCAGAGCTAGCGGGGTCGCCGGGGAGCTGTTTTTT.